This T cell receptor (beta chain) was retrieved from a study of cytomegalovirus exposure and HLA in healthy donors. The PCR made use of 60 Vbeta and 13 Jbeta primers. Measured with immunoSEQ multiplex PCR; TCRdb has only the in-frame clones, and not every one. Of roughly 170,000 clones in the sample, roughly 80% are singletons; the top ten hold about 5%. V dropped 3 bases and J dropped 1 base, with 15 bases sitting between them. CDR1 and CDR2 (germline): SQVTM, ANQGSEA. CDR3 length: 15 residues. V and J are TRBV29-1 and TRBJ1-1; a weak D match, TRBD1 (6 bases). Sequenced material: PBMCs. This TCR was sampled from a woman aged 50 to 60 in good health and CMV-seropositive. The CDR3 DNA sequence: TGCAGCGTTGACAGTTCGGCAGGGGCGAACACTGAAGCTTTCTTT. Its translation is CSVDSSAGANTEAFF.